This T cell receptor beta chain is from a study of CD8+CD57+ T cells in acquired aplastic anemia. The sample holds a few counts of this clonotype. For CDR3 and TCR beta VDJ profiling, genomic DNA was the template used. In TCRdb, the reads were re-called with MiXCR into one record per CDR3 protein. The sample lists roughly 80,000 distinct CDR3 sequences, under 80% seen once, with roughly 80% in the top ten. The CDR3 spans 15 residues. CDR1 is GTSNPN, CDR2 SVGIG, per germline (reference sequence). V gave up 0 bases and J gave up 7 bases, with 19 bases separating them. Before being chosen for sequencing, patients had shown CD8+CD57+ cell expansion by flow cytometry.

The receptor's source is a human donor with aplastic anemia. This chain links TRBV30 with TRBJ2-7; tentative D call: TRBD1 (6 bases). Sample: sorted CD4+, CD8+, or CD8+CD57+ T cells (not recorded which) from PBMCs. The CDR3 here is CAWSVTGTHGGEQYF. Here the CDR3 DNA reads TGTGCCTGGAGTGTAACCGGGACACATGGGGGAGAGCAGTACTTC.